The 5 T cell receptor beta chains listed next were all sequenced from one sample in a study of T cells after yellow fever vaccination. TCRdb used MiXCR to reprocess the 5' RACE reads, holding one entry per CDR3 protein. In the table there are around 100,000 distinct CDR3 sequences, 7% to 8.5% of which are singletons. Material: CD8+ T cells sorted from PBMCs, obtained 45 days after the yellow fever booster vaccination. These receptors were obtained from a man aged 30-40 years who received the YFV17D yellow fever vaccine.

This rearrangement joins TRBV7-2 to TRBJ2-6; no reliable D call. V lost 0 bases to trimming and J lost 0 bases, with 6 bases between them. From germline, CDR1 is SGHTA and CDR2 FQGNSA. This CDR3 comprises 16 residues. DNA for the CDR3: TGTGCCAGCAGCTTAGCCGGTTACTCTGGGGCCAACGTCCTGACTTTC. It yields the protein CASSLAGYSGANVLTF.

This clonotype was seen repeatedly, ten times or more. The rearrangement links TRBV25-1 to TRBJ2-5, with TRBD1 as a possible D gene (6 bases). The germline V gene has CDR1 MGHDK and CDR2 SYGVNS. The CDR3 is 18 residues long. Trimming pared 5 bases from V and 5 bases from J, leaving 27 bases between. CDR3 protein: CASSPASGAATPWETQYF. The DNA of the CDR3 is TGTGCCAGCAGTCCCGCCTCAGGGGCCGCGACCCCCTGGGAGACCCAGTACTTC. The variable domain in full, with the rest retrieved from reference TRBV25-1 and TRBJ2-5, is EADIYQTPRYLVIGTGKKITLECSQTMGHDKMYWYQQDPGMELHLIHYSYGVNSTEKGDLSSESTVSRIRTEHFPLTLESARPSHTSQYLCASSPASGAATPWETQYFGPGTRLLVL.

This clonotype has just a few counts. The genes are TRBV7-9 and TRBJ1-2; D unclear. There are 13 residues in the CDR3. V lost 5 bases and J 5 bases, leaving 12 bases between the germline ends. CDR1 and CDR2 (germline): SEHNR, FQNEAQ (reference sequence). The CDR3, as DNA: TGTGCCAGCAGCATGGGAGGATATTATGGCTACACCTTC. It yields the protein CASSMGGYYGYTF.

This clonotype was counted ten times or more. The chain's CDR3 is CSVELSTSGGEQYF. CDR3 nucleotide sequence: TGCAGCGTTGAATTGAGTACTAGCGGGGGAGAGCAGTACTTC. This chain links TRBV29-1 with TRBJ2-7; the match to TRBD2 covers 11 bases. Unmatched junction bases numbered 7, after V lost 2 bases and J lost 7 bases. This CDR3 has 14 residues. Germline CDR1 SQVTM, CDR2 ANQGSEA.

The chain joins TRBV29-1 to TRBJ2-5, with TRBD2 matching over 7 bases. Germline assignment: CDR1 SQVTM and CDR2 ANQGSEA. With V trimmed by 3 bases and J by 2 bases, 9 bases remained unmatched. This CDR3 is 15 amino acids long. CDR3 amino acids: CSVDGLAEAQETQYF. CDR3 sequence (DNA): TGCAGCGTTGACGGCCTAGCGGAGGCTCAAGAGACCCAGTACTTC.